These T cell receptor beta chains were read from a single sample in a study of tumor-infiltrating lymphocytes in primary liver carcinoma. TCRdb recomputed calls from the multiplex PCR reads with MiXCR, one row per CDR3 protein. The table includes about 78,000 distinct CDR3 sequences, 71% detected once. Material for sequencing was liver tumor tissue from sampling region 4. The receptors shown here come from a woman between 55 and 75 years old with primary liver carcinoma and hepatitis B virus infection. Both conserved end residues are part of each CDR3. A D gene is named only where the DNA matches it firmly. A clone size is listed for some rows: how often the clone was seen (once, few, many), or a class if it is expanded.

NA,TRBV30,many,TRBJ2-5,CAFRRGTQYF,TGTGCCTTTAGAAGGGGGACCCAGTACTTC
NA,TRBV4-2,NA,TRBJ1-6,CASSQAARGNNSPLHF,TGTGCCAGCAGCCAAGCCGCACGGGGGAATAATTCACCCCTCCACTTT
TRBD2,TRBV12-5,NA,TRBJ2-1,CASGSPPGLAVGPNERFF,TGTGCTAGTGGTTCTCCTCCGGGACTAGCGGTAGGGCCCAATGAGCGGTTCTTC
NA,TRBV7-9,NA,TRBJ2-1,CASSGRQTYGNEQFF,TGTGCCAGCAGCGGCCGACAGACCTACGGGAATGAGCAGTTCTTC
NA,TRBV5-1,NA,TRBJ2-3,CASSRGHATDTQYF,TGCGCCAGCAGCCGGGGCCATGCCACAGATACGCAGTATTTT
NA,TRBV21-1,NA,TRBJ2-7,CASSKAWTSGKMGYEQYF,TGTGCCAGCAGCAAAGCTTGGACTAGCGGGAAGATGGGCTACGAGCAGTACTTC
TRBD1,TRBV5-5,NA,TRBJ2-6,CAGNFRRDRASGANVLTF,TGTGCCGGCAACTTCCGCCGGGACAGGGCGTCTGGGGCCAACGTCCTGACTTTC
NA,TRBV6-2/TRBV6-3,many,TRBJ2-1,CASGGAGEQFF,TGTGCCAGCGGGGGAGCGGGTGAGCAGTTCTTC
NA,TRBV4-2,NA,TRBJ2-6,CASSPWGPGSGANVLTF,TGTGCCAGCAGCCCATGGGGACCAGGCTCTGGGGCCAACGTCCTGACTTTC
NA,TRBV5-4,NA,TRBJ2-3,CTSSTPAVDTQYF,TGTACCAGCAGCACTCCGGCCGTCGATACGCAGTATTTT
NA,TRBV6-1,NA,TRBJ2-7,CASTSARGAYEQYF,TGTGCCAGCACGTCAGCACGGGGCGCCTACGAGCAGTACTTC
NA,TRBV6-6,once,TRBJ1-6,CASSTTTVGSRSPLHF,TGTGCCAGCAGTACCACAACAGTGGGCTCTAGGTCACCCCTCCACTTT
TRBD1,TRBV5-1,once,TRBJ1-2,CISRSTGDYGYTF,TGCATCAGCAGGTCAACAGGGGACTATGGCTACACCTTC
TRBD2,TRBV5-4,many,TRBJ2-7,CASSLRRGSSGIREQYF,TGTGCCAGCAGCTTGCGTCGGGGGTCTAGCGGGATTCGCGAGCAGTACTTC
TRBD1,TRBV29-1,once,TRBJ2-1,CSVEWDRNSEQFF,TGCAGCGTTGAGTGGGACAGGAACAGTGAGCAGTTCTTC
NA,TRBV29-1,NA,TRBJ1-1,CSVVGRGDTKAFF,TGCAGCGTTGTGGGGAGGGGAGACACTAAAGCTTTCTTC
NA,TRBV4-2,NA,TRBJ2-2,CVSSQDWGGSTGEPFF,TGTGTCAGCAGCCAAGATTGGGGGGGCTCCACCGGGGAGCCGTTTTTT
TRBD1,TRBV19,once,TRBJ2-1,CASRTGYNEQLF,TGTGCCAGTCGGACAGGTTACAATGAGCAGTTATTC
TRBD2,TRBV7-3,NA,TRBJ2-5,CASSLTNSGGETQYF,TGTGCCAGCAGCTTAACGAATTCGGGGGGAGAGACCCAGTACTTC
TRBD1,TRBV6-1,many,TRBJ2-7,CASRYPGQSYEQYF,TGTGCCAGCCGTTATCCGGGACAGTCCTACGAGCAGTACTTC
NA,TRBV6-1,few,TRBJ1-4,CAVTGAGGGEKLLF,TGTGCCGTCACTGGAGCGGGAGGAGGAGAAAAACTGCTTTTT
NA,TRBV5-4,many,TRBJ1-1,CASSLRGTLNTEAFF,TGTGCCAGCAGCTTGAGAGGGACCCTTAACACTGAAGCTTTCTTT
NA,TRBV28,NA,TRBJ2-7,CASSGMGYEQYF,TGTGCTAGCAGTGGAATGGGATACGAGCAGTACTTC
NA,TRBV14,many,TRBJ1-2,CASRPRGRANYGYTF,TGTGCCAGCCGGCCAAGGGGTAGAGCTAACTATGGCTACACCTTC
NA,TRBV5-1,many,TRBJ2-3,CASSYETSRGMNTQYF,TGCGCCAGCAGCTACGAGACTTCCCGGGGTATGAATACGCAGTATTTT
NA,TRBV6-1,NA,TRBJ1-5,CASSERPGVSNQLQHF,TGTGCCAGTAGTGAACGTCCGGGGGTAAGCAATCAGCTCCAGCATTTT
TRBD2,TRBV30,NA,TRBJ2-1,CVWAPGLAGNSYNEQFF,TGTGTCTGGGCCCCCGGATTAGCGGGGAACTCCTACAATGAGCAGTTCTTC
TRBD2,TRBV28,NA,TRBJ2-7,CASSIKAGPSCEQYF,TGTGCCAGCAGCATCAAAGCGGGACCCTCCTGCGAGCAGTACTTC
NA,TRBV11-1,NA,TRBJ2-7,CASNGERATYEQYF,TGTGCCAGCAACGGGGAGAGGGCCACCTATGAGCAGTACTTC
NA,TRBV12-5,once,TRBJ2-3,CAGGFTGFDTDTPYF,TGTGCTGGTGGTTTTACAGGGTTCGACACAGATACGCCGTATTTT
NA,TRBV28,many,TRBJ2-1,CASSFPAIQGWNEQFF,TGTGCCAGCAGTTTCCCCGCAATACAGGGTTGGAATGAGCAGTTCTTC
NA,TRBV11-3,NA,TRBJ2-2,CASSSYGIGKLFF,TGTGCCAGCAGCTCCTATGGTATCGGGAAGCTCTTTTTT
NA,TRBV11-2,NA,TRBJ2-3,CASSLVSRSIDTHYF,TGTGCCAGCAGTTTAGTAAGCCGCAGCATAGATACGCACTATTTT
NA,TRBV28,NA,TRBJ1-2,CASNLPGGISRHGYTF,TGTGCCAGCAACCTCCCCGGCGGCATATCTCGACATGGCTACACCTTC
TRBD2,TRBV10-2,once,TRBJ2-7,CASTPWGSGRNGTTYEQYF,TGCGCCAGCACCCCTTGGGGTAGCGGGAGGAACGGGACGACCTACGAGCAGTACTTC